The 9 T cell receptor beta chains listed next were all sequenced from one sample in a study of CD8+ T cells in alopecia areata. Treatment here: oral pan-JAK inhibitor, 5-10 mg twice daily. Extracted RNA was reverse transcribed, and the resulting cDNA served as sequencing template. Produced via immunoSEQ multiplex PCR; TCRdb's table is partial and in-frame only. The repertoire holds roughly 190,000 clones, with roughly 66% as singletons. Sequences were derived from CD4+ T cells sorted from blood, sampled at week 24, from a patient treated with tofacitinib. These receptors were taken from a human donor with alopecia areata.

The chain employs TRBV9 and TRBJ1-2; D is unclear. From germline, CDR1 is SGDLS and CDR2 YYNGEE. V lost 0 bases and J 2 bases, leaving 8 bases between the germline ends. This CDR3 has 14 amino acids. DNA for the CDR3: TGTGCCAGCAGCGTAGGAGTAGGGAACTATGGCTACACCTTC. Amino acid sequence: CASSVGVGNYGYTF.

The rearrangement uses TRBV11-3 and TRBJ2-1, with TRBD2 identical over 12 bases. This CDR3 has 16 amino acids. Germline CDR1 reads SGHNT; CDR2 reads YENEEA. The V gene end was trimmed by 4 bases and the J gene end by 4 bases; junction bases not matched to a gene: 5. Written as DNA, the CDR3 is TGTGCCAGCAGCTCTCATACTAGCGGGGGGTACAATGAGCAGTTCTTC. This codes for CASSSHTSGGYNEQFF.

The chain carries TRBV11-2 and TRBJ2-7; D not certain. Germline V gene sequence: CDR1 SGHAT, CDR2 FQNNGV. V was shortened by 4 bases and J by 2 bases, with 9 bases between the two germline ends. The CDR3 loop spans 13 amino acids. CDR3 DNA sequence: TGTGCCAGCAGCTCGGGCCCTACCTACGAGCAGTACTTC. Protein product: CASSSGPTYEQYF.

This chain links TRBV9 with TRBJ2-5; no firm D call. Trimming pared 0 bases from V and 5 bases from J, leaving 11 bases between. This CDR3 region has 14 residues. The germline gives CDR1 SGDLS, CDR2 YYNGEE. CDR3 DNA sequence: TGTGCCAGCAGCGTAGCTCTGGGGTTGGAGACCCAGTACTTC. It is translated as CASSVALGLETQYF.

About this clone itself: This CDR3 is also generated by other DNA sequences in the sample. The rearrangement uses TRBV30 and TRBJ1-5, with a tentative D call TRBD1 (5 bases). V gave up 4 bases and J gave up 5 bases, with 9 bases separating them. Per the germline V gene, CDR1 is GTSNPN and CDR2 is SVGIG (reference sequence). The CDR3 totals 12 residues. CDR3 in DNA: TGTGCCTGGAATCGGGGGGATCAGCCCCAGCATTTT. Protein product: CAWNRGDQPQHF.

This clone turned up a few times. An end of the junction does not agree with germline; a read error may underlie this. The chain combines TRBV7-2 with TRBJ2-3; the D gene could be TRBD1 or TRBD2 (7 bases each). Germline CDR1 SGHTA, CDR2 FQGNSA. The CDR3 spans 13 residues. This CDR3 is CASSAQGGGSGDF. The CDR3 DNA reads as TGTGCCAGCAGCGCCCAGGGGGGAGGGTCCGGGGATTTT.

In nucleotides, the CDR3 is TGTGCCAGCAGTCTATCACTAGCGGGGGGGCCTCAAGAGACCCAGTACTTC. Protein sequence: CASSLSLAGGPQETQYF. The chain recombines TRBV28 with TRBJ2-5, with 13 nucleotides matching TRBD2. This CDR3 spans 17 amino acids. V dropped 5 bases and J dropped 2; count of bases not matched to a gene: 8. Germline CDR1 reads MDHEN; CDR2 reads SYDVKM.

This sequence joins TRBV9 and TRBJ2-4, with TRBD1 matching 8 bases. The germline V gene has CDR1 SGDLS and CDR2 YYNGEE. The CDR3 totals 16 residues. V trimming: 4 bases; J trimming: 4 bases; junction bases outside the gene matches: 10. The CDR3 reads CASSPSGTGPKNIQYF. CDR3 nucleotides: TGTGCCAGCAGCCCCTCCGGGACAGGCCCAAAAAACATTCAGTACTTC.

The rearrangement links TRBV18 to TRBJ2-3; D not certain. V was clipped by 3 bases and J by 1 base, with 8 bases between them. Germline V gene data show CDR1 as KGHSH and CDR2 as LQKENI. The CDR3 contains 14 residues. DNA of the CDR3: TGTGCCAGCTCACCCATTCCGGGCACAGATACGCAGTATTTT. Translating it yields CASSPIPGTDTQYF.